This T cell receptor beta chain was documented in a study of blood T cell repertoires in COVID-19. Study at large: Whether acute or convalescent, the COVID-19 samples came from the United States, Italy and Spain. PBMCs, B-cell-depleted T cells, or T cells provided the cDNA or gDNA that made up the material.

V lost 6 bases, J lost 7 bases, and 13 bases lay in between. This CDR3 is 13 amino acids long. Germline assignment: CDR1 SNHLY and CDR2 FYNNEI. Source study methods: Estimated nucleated cell counts came from reference gene primer amplification. Measured with immunoSEQ multiplex PCR; TCRdb has only the in-frame clones, and not every one. V, J and clone size were drawn from that table, and D and trimming were deduced from the DNA. The sample lists 150,000 to 160,000 clones, 80% to 90% occurring once. Sample: peripheral blood. This TCR derives from a woman aged 35 to 49 with acute or convalescent COVID-19. The rearrangement links TRBV2 to TRBJ1-5, with a weak D call TRBD1 (5 bases). CDR3 nucleotide sequence: TGTGCCAGCAGGGGGGAGGAGTCCCAGCCCCAGCATTTT. Its translation is CASRGEESQPQHF.